The 5 T cell receptor beta chains presented below share a single source sample, sequenced in a study of pediatric ulcerative colitis. Clones were read by immunoSEQ multiplex PCR, and TCRdb kept only the in-frame ones, dropping some. The repertoire holds 30,000 to 45,000 clones, 70% to 90% seen once, with roughly 23% in the top ten. The sequenced sample was blood. These receptors were collected from a girl between 5 and 17 years old with moderate ulcerative colitis.

This chain connects TRBV2 to TRBJ2-5; possible D gene TRBD1, 6 bases. The end of the DNA fits TRBJ2-7 better, so the J call may be wrong. The CDR3 length is 13 residues. Germline CDR1 is SNHLY and CDR2 is FYNNEI. DNA for the CDR3: TGTGCCAGCAGACCCGGGACACCCTACGAGCAGTACTTC. Translating it yields CASRPGTPYEQYF.

This chain joins TRBV5-1 and TRBJ1-2; possibly TRBD1 for D (6 bases). V lost 0 bases, J lost 3 bases, and 15 bases lay in between. CDR1 is SGHRS and CDR2 is YFSETQ in the germline V gene. This CDR3 comprises 16 residues. The CDR3 region has the DNA TGCGCCAGCAGCTTGGTACAGGGCGCCCTAGACTATGGCTACACCTTC. It encodes CASSLVQGALDYGYTF.

This chain uses TRBV11-2 with TRBJ2-7; D not certain. Germline loops: CDR1 SGHAT, CDR2 FQNNGV. V shed 6 bases and J shed 2 bases, with 8 bases lying between them. This CDR3 comprises 12 residues. CDR3 sequence (DNA): TGTGCCAGCAGGCAGACCCCCTACGAGCAGTACTTC. As protein: CASRQTPYEQYF.

The V call is TRBV18, the J call TRBJ2-7; 12 positions match TRBD2. The CDR3 spans 15 residues. J was trimmed by 3 bases and V by 3 bases; bases with no gene match: 3. Per the germline V gene, CDR1 is KGHSH and CDR2 is LQKENI. CDR3 residues: CASSPRLAGDYEQYF. CDR3 nucleotide sequence: TGTGCCAGCTCACCCAGACTAGCGGGGGACTACGAGCAGTACTTC.

This chain connects TRBV2 to TRBJ2-2; D ambiguous. The CDR3 length is 13 residues. Trimming pared 5 bases from V and 6 bases from J, leaving 10 bases between. Looked up from germline, CDR1 is SNHLY and CDR2 is FYNNEI. CDR3 amino acids: CASSMNQPGELFF. The DNA of the CDR3 is TGTGCCAGCAGTATGAACCAACCCGGGGAGCTGTTTTTT.